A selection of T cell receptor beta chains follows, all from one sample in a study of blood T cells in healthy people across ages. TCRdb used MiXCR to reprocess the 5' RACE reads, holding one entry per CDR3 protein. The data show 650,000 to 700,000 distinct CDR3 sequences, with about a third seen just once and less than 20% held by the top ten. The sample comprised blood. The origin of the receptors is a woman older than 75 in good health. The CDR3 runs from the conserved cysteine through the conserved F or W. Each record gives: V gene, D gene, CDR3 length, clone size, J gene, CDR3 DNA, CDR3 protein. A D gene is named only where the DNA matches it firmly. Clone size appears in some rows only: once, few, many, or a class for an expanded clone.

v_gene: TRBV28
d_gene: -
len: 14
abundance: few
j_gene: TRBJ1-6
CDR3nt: TGTGCCAGCAGTTTACTTCAACAGGGTTCACCCCTCCACTTT
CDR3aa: CASSLLQQGSPLHF

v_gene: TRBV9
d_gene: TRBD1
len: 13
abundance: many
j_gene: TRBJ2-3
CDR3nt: TGTGCCAGCAGCCCCCACAGGGGGAATACGCAGTATTTT
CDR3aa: CASSPHRGNTQYF

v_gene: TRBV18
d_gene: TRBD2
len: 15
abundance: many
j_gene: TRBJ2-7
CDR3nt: TGTGCCAGCTCACAAACTAGCGGGACAGGTTACGAGCAGTACTTC
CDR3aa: CASSQTSGTGYEQYF

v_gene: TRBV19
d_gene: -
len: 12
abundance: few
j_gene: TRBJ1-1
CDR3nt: TGTGCCAGTACCTCCTCGGTCACTGAAGCTTTCTTT
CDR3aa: CASTSSVTEAFF

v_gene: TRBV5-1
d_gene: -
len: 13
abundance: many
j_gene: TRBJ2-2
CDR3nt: TGCGCCAGCAGCTTGGACAGGGCCGGGGAGCTGTTTTTT
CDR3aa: CASSLDRAGELFF

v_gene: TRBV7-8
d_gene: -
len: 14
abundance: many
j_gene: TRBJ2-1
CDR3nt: TGTGCCAGCGTCACCCAGAGCTCCTACAATGAGCAGTTCTTC
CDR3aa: CASVTQSSYNEQFF

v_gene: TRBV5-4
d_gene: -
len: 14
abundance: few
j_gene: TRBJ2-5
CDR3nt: TGTGCCAGCAGCTTGGTCGGAGAACAAGAGACCCAGTACTTC
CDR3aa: CASSLVGEQETQYF

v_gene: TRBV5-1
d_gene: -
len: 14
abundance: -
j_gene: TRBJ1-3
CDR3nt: TGCGCCAGCAGCGAGCAGGGTATGGGAAACACCATATATTTT
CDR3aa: CASSEQGMGNTIYF

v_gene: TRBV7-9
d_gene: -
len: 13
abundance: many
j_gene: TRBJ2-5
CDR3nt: TGTGCCAGCAGCTTCCAGGGCGGGAAGACCCAGTACTTC
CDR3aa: CASSFQGGKTQYF

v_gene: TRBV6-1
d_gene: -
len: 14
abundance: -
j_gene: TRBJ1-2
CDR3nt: TGTGCCAGCAGCCCCATTGGGGATAGCTATGGCTACACCTTC
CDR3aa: CASSPIGDSYGYTF

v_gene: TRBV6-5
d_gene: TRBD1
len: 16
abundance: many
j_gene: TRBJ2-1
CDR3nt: TGTGCCAGCAGTTACTCGACAGGGGGCGCGTACAATGAGCAGTTCTTC
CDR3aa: CASSYSTGGAYNEQFF

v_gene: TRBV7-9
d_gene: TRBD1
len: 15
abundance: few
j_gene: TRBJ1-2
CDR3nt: TGTGCCAGCAGCTCGGACAGGGGACATAACTATGGCTACACCTTC
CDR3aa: CASSSDRGHNYGYTF

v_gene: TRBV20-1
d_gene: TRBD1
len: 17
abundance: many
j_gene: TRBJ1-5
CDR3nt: TGCAGTGCTAGGCCGGGACAGGGGGCCAGTTACAATCAGCCCCAGCATTTT
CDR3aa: CSARPGQGASYNQPQHF

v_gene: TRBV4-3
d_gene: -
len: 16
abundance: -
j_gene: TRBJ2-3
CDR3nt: TGCGCCAGCAGCCAAGATCCTTACGGGAGCACCGATACGCAGTATTTT
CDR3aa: CASSQDPYGSTDTQYF

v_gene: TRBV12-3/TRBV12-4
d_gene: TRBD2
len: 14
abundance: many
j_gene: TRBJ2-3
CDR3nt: TGTGCCAGCAATCTAGCGGGGGGACTAGATACGCAGTATTTT
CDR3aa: CASNLAGGLDTQYF

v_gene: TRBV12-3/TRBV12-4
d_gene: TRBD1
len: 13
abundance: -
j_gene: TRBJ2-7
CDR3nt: TGTGCCAGCAACCCGACAGGGGGAAGCGAGCAGTACTTC
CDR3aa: CASNPTGGSEQYF

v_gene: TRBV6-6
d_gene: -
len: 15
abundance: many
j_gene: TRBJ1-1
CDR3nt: TGTGCCAGCAGTTCGTCGGGACGGATGAACACTGAAGCTTTCTTT
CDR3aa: CASSSSGRMNTEAFF